What follows is one T cell receptor beta chain and its context. Its antigen is unknown. Treatment noted: oral pan-JAK inhibitor, 5-10 mg twice daily. RNA was isolated and reverse transcribed to cDNA, the sequencing template. Clones were read by immunoSEQ multiplex PCR, and TCRdb kept only the in-frame ones, dropping some. The table has more than 110,000 clones, about 59% seen once. The sample originates from a study of CD8+ T cells in alopecia areata. Whole-study findings and limits: Persistence in scalp and blood during tofacitinib was observed for many expanded lesional clones.

The origin of this receptor is a human donor with alopecia areata. The input for sequencing was CD8+ T cells sorted from blood, taken at week 4, from a patient treated with tofacitinib.

In nucleotides, the CDR3 is TGTGCCAGCAGCCAAAAGGCTATAAACACCGGGGAGCTGTTTTTT. Translation: CASSQKAINTGELFF. The chain carries TRBV5-4 and TRBJ2-2; no reliable D call. Trimming removed 4 bases at V and 2 bases at J, with 12 bases between. The germline V gene has CDR1 SGHNT and CDR2 YYREEE (reference sequence). This CDR3 comprises 15 residues.